This TCR beta chain was sequenced for a study of blood T cell repertoires in COVID-19 (dated by TCRdb to the early 2020s). Background for the entire study: The collaborator samples originated in the United States, Italy and Spain and spanned the acute and convalescent phases of COVID-19. The material from the prospective study consisted of cDNA or gDNA derived from T cells, B-cell-depleted T cells, or PBMCs. The dataset comprised deeply sampled blood TCRbeta repertoires from subjects exposed to, actively infected with, or recovered from COVID-19. The repertoires were released in a freely available public database intended as a resource for research on the immune response to SARS-CoV-2. The samples were drawn from two sources: the first 160 participants of the ongoing ImmuneRACE study, and over 950 subjects contributed by 6 global collaborators. A de-identified subject ID, COVID-19 status, age in years and sex were almost always included in the sample metadata. Where available, HLA class I and class II types were obtained from metadata supplied by the sample provider rather than from assay-based typing.

General conclusions and limits of the study: Clinical and demographic metadata were provided uncurated, with the amount varying by source and participant.

TCRbeta CDR3 regions were amplified from genomic DNA by means of the immunoSEQ Assay, a bias-controlled multiplex PCR. Per the source publication's procedure: Nucleated cell counts per sample were estimated from amplification of reference gene primers within the assay. Sequence reads were collapsed and filtered to measure the absolute abundance of every unique TCRbeta CDR3 rearrangement. Productive Simpson clonality was computed per sample as the square root of Simpson's diversity index over productive rearrangements. TCRdb stores this immuneACCESS table with in-frame sequences only. Part of the clones is absent; in the studies checked, under half of the shortfall reflects unresolved V genes, and no reason is known for the rest. That table is the source of V, J and clone size, and D and trimming were worked out from the DNA. Across this sample there are roughly 200,000 clones, with approximately 78% seen only once. 7.5% to 9.5% of the sample is held by the ten biggest clonotypes.

At one collaborating source in Seattle, patients were enrolled during active infection and were followed longitudinally through the course of disease. Collaborating institutions collected whole blood in K2EDTA tubes following their own protocols. For TCRbeta analysis, collaborators shipped samples in one of three forms: frozen whole blood, isolated PBMCs, or DNA extracted from either of those sample types. Only a few counts were recorded for this clone. Its binding antigen is unknown. Base-call qualities are not available, and no considerably larger clone is one nucleotide away. CDR1 and CDR2, per the germline V gene (reference sequence), are SEHNR and FQNEAQ. The CDR3 has 14 amino acids, counting the end cysteine and phenylalanine. Only CDR3 DNA is held: 42 bases, read in frame from base 1. V sheds 7 bases and J sheds 2 bases, leaving 15 bases between their ends.

This TCR came from a woman older than 75 with COVID-19, enrolled during active disease. The sample consisted of peripheral blood. The rearrangement combines TRBV7-9 with TRBJ2-7; the D segment could be TRBD2, given 5 matching bases. The CDR3 sequence is CASTNFRGTYEQYF. The nucleotides are TGTGCCAGCACCAACTTCCGGGGAACCTACGAGCAGTACTTC.